Shown below are 25 T cell receptor beta chains from a single sample sequenced in a study of CD8+CD57+ T cells in acquired aplastic anemia. Profiles of TCR beta VDJ and CDR3 were generated from a genomic DNA template. TCRdb redid the calling of the reads with MiXCR, one entry per CDR3 protein. The sample shows 150,000 to 180,000 distinct CDR3 sequences, about 48% of them seen only once. Before being chosen for sequencing, patients had shown CD8+CD57+ cell expansion by flow cytometry. The material sequenced was sorted CD4+, CD8+, or CD8+CD57+ T cells (not recorded which) from PBMCs. Receptors were obtained from a human donor with aplastic anemia.

The CDR3 is CASSDPRGTEAFF. The CDR3, as DNA: TGTGCCAGCAGTGACCCGCGAGGCACTGAAGCTTTCTTT. The chain has TRBV2 and TRBJ1-1; D is ambiguous. The CDR3 consists of 13 residues. V was shortened by 3 bases and J by 4 bases, with 9 bases between the two germline ends. Germline V gives CDR1 SNHLY, CDR2 FYNNEI.

This chain links TRBV20-1 with TRBJ2-2; D not resolved. V lost 6 bases and J 7 bases, leaving 15 bases between the germline ends. Per germline, CDR1 DFQATT and CDR2 SNEGSKA (reference sequence). This CDR3 comprises 13 residues. The CDR3 loop reads CSASTDGSGELFF. CDR3 in DNA: TGCAGTGCCAGCACCGACGGTAGCGGGGAGCTGTTTTTT.

In DNA form, the CDR3 reads TGTGCCAGCAGTTACATATGGCCCTCGAGGACCGGGGAGCTGTTTTTT. It translates to CASSYIWPSRTGELFF. V gene TRBV6-2 or TRBV6-3 combines with J gene TRBJ2-2; no clear D gene. Trimming removed 2 bases at V and 5 bases at J, with 15 bases between. This CDR3 is built from 16 residues. Germline values: CDR1 MNHEY, CDR2 SVGEGT.

This clonotype was seen a handful of times. The CDR3 spells CATSRVGAGSGANVLTF. Here the CDR3 DNA reads TGTGCCACCAGCAGAGTTGGAGCAGGGAGTGGGGCCAACGTCCTGACTTTC. This sequence joins TRBV15 and TRBJ2-6; D is tentatively TRBD1 or TRBD2 (5 bases each). Per the germline V gene, CDR1 is LNHNV and CDR2 is YYDKDF (reference sequence). The CDR3 runs to 17 residues. Deletions cut 1 base from V and 3 bases from J, with 13 bases between.

The rearrangement links TRBV6-1 to TRBJ2-7; 7 nucleotides match TRBD1. The J segment lost 6 bases and the V segment lost 8 bases, leaving 7 bases of the junction unmatched. The CDR3 spans 12 residues. From germline, CDR1 is MNHNS and CDR2 SASEGT. DNA for the CDR3: TGTGCCAGCGGACGGACAGGCTTCGAGCAGTACTTC. Its protein is CASGRTGFEQYF.

This clonotype was recorded at least ten times. This chain uses TRBV5-5 with TRBJ2-2; D not resolved. Germline lookup yields CDR1 SGHKS and CDR2 YYEKEE (reference sequence). This CDR3 is built from 13 residues. Trimming cost V 0 bases and J 3 bases, with 3 bases left between them. This chain's CDR3 is CASSLVDTGELFF. The CDR3, as DNA: TGTGCCAGCAGCTTGGTAGACACCGGGGAGCTGTTTTTT.

This clonotype was counted at least ten times. The chain uses TRBV9 and TRBJ2-3, with 9 bases fitting TRBD2. The CDR3 is 16 amino acids. Germline CDR1 and CDR2: SGDLS and YYNGEE. The J segment lost 2 bases and the V segment lost 0 bases, leaving 4 bases of the junction unmatched. The CDR3 loop is CASSVEGGGATDTQYF. CDR3 coding DNA: TGTGCCAGCAGCGTAGAGGGCGGGGGGGCCACAGATACGCAGTATTTT.

In regard to this clonotype: At one boundary the junction diverges from the germline segment, which might be a read error. The chain couples TRBV10-2 to TRBJ2-1, with 12 bases matching TRBD2. The germline gives CDR1 WSHSY, CDR2 SAAADI. The CDR3 totals 14 residues. DNA of the CDR3: TGTGCCAGCAGGACTAGCGGGGCTACGAATGAGCAGTTCTTC. This translates into CASRTSGATNEQFF.

This clonotype has a handful of counts. The V call is TRBV15, the J call TRBJ2-2, with D possibly being TRBD2 (6 bases). Between the trimmed V and J ends, which lost 3 bases and 3 bases, there was a span of 11 bases. CDR1 and CDR2 (germline): LNHNV, YYDKDF (reference sequence). The CDR3 has 15 residues. The CDR3 DNA is TGTGCCACCAGCAGCCGGGAGAAGGACACCGGGGAGCTGTTTTTT. Translated, it gives CATSSREKDTGELFF.

The chain employs TRBV29-1 and TRBJ2-7, with D perhaps TRBD1 (6 bases). V was cut by 4 bases and J by 6 bases, with 16 bases left in between. The germline V gene has CDR1 SQVTM and CDR2 ANQGSEA. The CDR3 is made up of 13 amino acids. The CDR3 nucleotides are TGCAGCGTTGGGGACACCCGGGTTGGCGAGCAGTACTTC. It codes for CSVGDTRVGEQYF.

On this clonotype: Germline is not matched at one junction end, which may reflect a read error. The chain has TRBV7-7 and TRBJ2-5, with 7 bases identical to TRBD2. The CDR3 spans 16 residues. Germline lookup yields CDR1 SSHAT and CDR2 FNYEAQ (reference sequence). In DNA, the CDR3 is TGTGCTAGCAGCTTAGCTAGAGCGGGGAGGCAAGAGACCCAGTACTTC. Its translation: CASSLARAGRQETQYF.

This rearrangement joins TRBV19 to TRBJ1-6; D unresolved. Germline loops: CDR1 LNHDA, CDR2 SQIVND (reference sequence). With 1 base removed from V and 10 bases from J, the gap between germline ends came to 14 bases. The CDR3 length is 15 residues. In DNA form, the CDR3 reads TGTGCCAGTAGTATAGTGGGGTACAGCAACTCACCCCTCCACTTT. This sequence encodes CASSIVGYSNSPLHF.

V gene TRBV6-1 combines with J gene TRBJ2-1, with TRBD1 matching over 10 bases. V lost 6 bases and J lost 4; bases outside the gene matches: 9. Germline-derived CDR1 and CDR2 are MNHNS and SASEGT. This CDR3 region has 16 residues. DNA for the CDR3: TGTGCCAGCAGGCCCGGACAGGGGGGCCGGTACAATGAGCAGTTCTTC. It codes for CASRPGQGGRYNEQFF.

On this clonotype itself: This could be a read error, since a much larger clone is one nucleotide away. The rearrangement links TRBV6-1 to TRBJ2-3; a possible D gene is TRBD1 (5 bases). Gene TRBJ1-5 matches the end of the DNA better, so the J call may be wrong. CDR1 and CDR2 from the germline V gene are MNHNS and SASEGT. CDR3 length: 13 residues. CDR3 residues: CASSEYDRDTQHF. The CDR3 DNA sequence: TGTGCCAGCAGTGAATACGACAGAGATACGCAGCATTTT.

This clonotype was counted between two and nine times. The chain recombines TRBV29-1 with TRBJ2-7; perhaps D is TRBD1 or TRBD2 (5 bases each). The CDR3 runs 13 residues. From germline, CDR1 is SQVTM and CDR2 ANQGSEA. Trimming took 7 bases from V and 6 from J, leaving 19 bases between them. CDR3 DNA: TGCAGCGCCGACTTCGGGGCGTTGGGCGAGCAGTACTTC. This translates into CSADFGALGEQYF.

This clonotype showed up many times. One end of the junction fails to match germline, which may point to a read error. The chain links TRBV29-1 to TRBJ2-7; the D gene is possibly TRBD2 (6 bases). The germline V gene has CDR1 SQVTM and CDR2 ANQGSEA. This CDR3 has 15 amino acids. The CDR3 here is CSVEVVGRRDHEQCF. DNA of the CDR3: TGCAGCGTTGAAGTGGTGGGTCGGCGGGATCACGAGCAGTGCTTC.

In its sample, this clonotype was seen a few times. The V call is TRBV20-1, the J call TRBJ2-5; tentative D call: TRBD2 (6 bases). Germline values: CDR1 DFQATT, CDR2 SNEGSKA (reference sequence). The CDR3 sequence is 14 residues long. The V and J ends lost 5 bases and 4 bases respectively, with 17 bases between them. The CDR3 sequence: CSARAGSKGETQYF. In DNA form, the CDR3 reads TGCAGTGCTCGTGCCGGGAGTAAGGGAGAGACCCAGTACTTC.

This chain uses TRBV5-8 with TRBJ2-7, with 12 bases matching TRBD1. The CDR3 totals 14 residues. Germline V lookup: CDR1 SGHTS, CDR2 YDEGEE. Trimming removed 4 bases from V and 5 bases from J; junction bases left unmatched: 4. The CDR3 protein is CASSPGQGADEQYF. The CDR3 DNA follows: TGTGCCAGCAGCCCGGGACAGGGGGCTGACGAGCAGTACTTC.

This clonotype was counted at least ten times. The chain has TRBV5-6 and TRBJ1-5, with TRBD1 matching 7 bases. The CDR3 has 15 amino acids. Germline trimming cut 0 bases from V and 4 bases from J; bases unmatched to any gene: 4. Germline loops: CDR1 SGHDT, CDR2 YYEEEE. The CDR3 coding sequence is TGTGCCAGCAGCTTGGCCGGGACAGCAAATCAGCCCCAGCATTTT. Protein: CASSLAGTANQPQHF.

V and J are TRBV19 and TRBJ2-7; a weak D match, TRBD1 (6 bases). Trimming took off 6 bases at V and 3 bases at J, with 15 bases between the two ends. The CDR3 runs 14 residues. CDR1 is LNHDA, CDR2 SQIVND, per germline (reference sequence). The CDR3 loop is CASRSRDILYEQYF. Here the CDR3 DNA reads TGTGCCAGTAGGAGCCGGGACATACTCTACGAGCAGTACTTC.

This clonotype was recorded at least ten times. The V call is TRBV11-1, the J call TRBJ2-2; D possibly corresponds to TRBD2 (6 bases). The CDR3 spans 16 residues. The V and J ends lost 4 bases and 1 base respectively, with 13 bases between them. Germline CDR1 reads SGHAT; CDR2 reads FQDESV (reference sequence). CDR3 nucleotides: TGTGCCAGCAGCTCGGAGGGACTCCGGAACACCGGGGAGCTGTTTTTT. Residues: CASSSEGLRNTGELFF. Full variable domain (remainder filled in from reference TRBV11-1 and TRBJ2-2): EAEVAQSPRYKITEKSQAVAFWCDPISGHATLYWYRQILGQGPELLVQFQDESVVDDSQLPKDRFSAERLKGVDSTLKIQPAELGDSAMYLCASSSEGLRNTGELFFGEGSRLTVL.

This clonotype came up many times. The chain combines TRBV19 with TRBJ2-1, with D possibly being TRBD2 (6 bases). The CDR3 extends over 13 amino acids. V lost 7 bases, J lost 1 base, and 8 bases lay in between. Germline lookup yields CDR1 LNHDA and CDR2 SQIVND (reference sequence). DNA of the CDR3: TGTGCCAGTACGGGACTTTCCTACAATGAGCAGTTCTTC. Residues: CASTGLSYNEQFF.

This clonotype has only a few counts. V gene TRBV2 combines with J gene TRBJ2-3; no firm D call. The ends were cut back, 4 bases at V and 2 bases at J, with 7 bases in the middle. The V gene's germline CDR1 is SNHLY and CDR2 FYNNEI. The length of the CDR3 is 13 residues. The CDR3 reads CASSVTDTDTQYF. In DNA form, the CDR3 reads TGTGCCAGCAGTGTTACGGACACAGATACGCAGTATTTT.

As regards this clonotype: A read error is possible here, since a much larger clone lies one base away. This chain connects TRBV10-3 to TRBJ1-2, with 7 positions matching TRBD1. The CDR3 is made up of 15 amino acids. Germline V lookup: CDR1 ENHRY, CDR2 SYGVKD. The ends lost 11 bases at V and 4 bases at J; junction bases unmatched: 16. The CDR3 loop reads CAGSHPDRTIYGYTF. CDR3 bases: TGTGCCGGCAGTCACCCGGACAGGACCATCTATGGCTACACCTTC.

The genes are TRBV6-5 and TRBJ1-5; no clear D gene. CDR3 length equals 17 residues. Germline V gene sequence: CDR1 MNHEY, CDR2 SVGAGI. V was shortened by 0 bases and J by 0 bases, with 12 bases between the two germline ends. In DNA form, the CDR3 reads TGTGCCAGCAGTTACTCGTTTAACCATTATAGCAATCAGCCCCAGCATTTT. Its protein product is CASSYSFNHYSNQPQHF.